One sample yielded the 6 T cell receptor beta chains listed below, sequenced in a study of memory CD4+ T cells and cytomegalovirus serostatus. Produced via immunoSEQ multiplex PCR; TCRdb's table is partial and in-frame only. The data hold about 75,000 clones, with 78% observed a single time. Single viable CD3+CD4+CD8-CD45RO+ cells were sorted as the memory CD4+ T cells. The sequenced sample was memory CD4+ T cells from blood. The receptors here all came from an adult in good health and CMV-seropositive.

With regard to this clone: At the DNA level, this CDR3 is encoded by other sequences in the same sample as well. The genes are TRBV11-2 and TRBJ2-7; D is uncertain. The CDR3 loop spans 11 amino acids. CDR1 SGHAT and CDR2 FQNNGV come from the germline V gene. V was clipped by 4 bases and J by 2 bases, with 3 bases between them. Here the CDR3 reads CASSSAYEQYV. For the CDR3, the DNA is TGTGCCAGCAGCTCCGCCTACGAGCAGTACGTC.

CDR3 protein: CASSFNFGEQRTDTQYF. DNA for the CDR3: TGTGCCAGCAGCTTTAATTTTGGGGAACAGCGCACAGATACGCAGTATTTT. The J gene is TRBJ2-3, the V gene TRBV5-5; the D is unclear. The CDR3 totals 17 residues. Germline V gene sequence: CDR1 SGHKS, CDR2 YYEKEE (reference sequence). Trimming left V 2 bases short and J 1 base short, with 17 bases between.

This clone was counted once. V is TRBV28 and J is TRBJ1-4; 9 bases line up with TRBD1. Germline CDR1 reads MDHEN; CDR2 reads SYDVKM. This CDR3 comprises 17 residues. The trim removed 7 bases at V and 2 bases at J, leaving 11 bases unmatched. CDR3 region: CASIFRGTGRTNEKLFF. Here the CDR3 DNA reads TGTGCCAGCATCTTTAGAGGGACAGGGAGGACTAATGAAAAACTGTTTTTT.

The V call is TRBV5-1, the J call TRBJ1-6; D possibly corresponds to TRBD1 (5 bases). The CDR3 runs to 15 residues. Germline loops: CDR1 SGHRS, CDR2 YFSETQ. V gave up 3 bases and J gave up 8 bases, with 15 bases separating them. CDR3 amino acids: CASSSQGPGDSPLHF. In DNA, the CDR3 is TGCGCCAGCAGCTCTCAGGGCCCGGGGGATTCACCCCTCCACTTT.

In this sample, this clone is medium-sized (0.01 to 0.1%). The CDR3 nucleotides read TGTGCCAGCAGTGGACAGGGGATTGAAGCTTTCTTT. Amino acid sequence: CASSGQGIEAFF. The chain has TRBV2 and TRBJ1-1; TRBD1 matches 8 bases. This CDR3 is built from 12 residues. V gave up 4 bases and J gave up 7 bases; unmatched junction bases: 2. CDR1 and CDR2 from the germline V gene are SNHLY and FYNNEI.

This clone was seen more than once but under ten times. The rearrangement joins TRBV7-2 to TRBJ1-4; D perhaps matches TRBD1 (6 bases). Germline CDR1 SGHTA, CDR2 FQGNSA. The CDR3 is 15 amino acids. V was pared by 5 bases and J by 8 bases, with 18 bases between. CDR3 DNA sequence: TGTGCCAGCAGCCCACAACAGGGACGGGGCGAAAAACTGTTTTTT. Its protein product is CASSPQQGRGEKLFF.